This is a list of T cell receptor beta chains from one sample in a study of blood T cell repertoires in COVID-19. Method: immunoSEQ multiplex PCR; TCRdb's copy keeps in-frame clones and lacks some. The repertoire consists of roughly 240,000 clones, with around 88% occurring once and the leading ten covering over 2%. The specimen was PBMCs or T cells enriched from blood (not recorded which). These receptor sequences come from a woman aged 40 to 50 with acute COVID-19. CDR3s include the opening cysteine and the closing phenylalanine or tryptophan. D genes are given only for firm matches. Only part of the rows carry a size: once, few, many, or a class if the clone is expanded.

clone_size: .
j_call: TRBJ2-3
d_call: TRBD1
v_call: TRBV24-1
cdr3_aa: CATRGRGPTDTQYF
cdr3_nt: TGTGCCACCAGGGGCAGGGGGCCCACAGATACGCAGTATTTT

clone_size: .
j_call: TRBJ2-4
d_call: TRBD2
v_call: TRBV7-2
cdr3_aa: CASSLWRGGRGKNIQYF
cdr3_nt: TGTGCCAGCAGCCTCTGGCGGGGGGGGAGAGGCAAAAACATTCAGTACTTC

clone_size: .
j_call: TRBJ2-7
d_call: .
v_call: TRBV19
cdr3_aa: CASSVLQGYEQYF
cdr3_nt: TGTGCCAGTAGTGTGCTACAGGGCTACGAGCAGTACTTC

clone_size: .
j_call: TRBJ1-3
d_call: .
v_call: TRBV6-5
cdr3_aa: CASTEGGRNTIYF
cdr3_nt: TGTGCCAGCACCGAGGGTGGCCGAAACACCATATATTTT

clone_size: .
j_call: TRBJ1-1
d_call: .
v_call: TRBV27
cdr3_aa: CASSLGGGRTEAFF
cdr3_nt: TGTGCCAGCAGTTTAGGCGGGGGGCGCACTGAAGCTTTCTTT

clone_size: .
j_call: TRBJ2-1
d_call: TRBD2
v_call: TRBV7-2
cdr3_aa: CASSRRGLAGDNEQFF
cdr3_nt: TGTGCCAGCAGCCGTAGGGGACTAGCGGGAGACAATGAGCAGTTCTTC

clone_size: .
j_call: TRBJ2-2
d_call: .
v_call: TRBV13
cdr3_aa: CASSLLASEANTGELFF
cdr3_nt: TGTGCCAGCAGCTTATTGGCTAGCGAGGCGAACACCGGGGAGCTGTTTTTT

clone_size: .
j_call: TRBJ1-4
d_call: TRBD1
v_call: TRBV4-3
cdr3_aa: CASSQESQGVRKLFF
cdr3_nt: TGCGCCAGCAGCCAAGAGTCCCAGGGGGTTCGAAAACTGTTTTTT

clone_size: .
j_call: TRBJ1-2
d_call: TRBD1
v_call: TRBV6-5
cdr3_aa: CASSHPGQGADGYTF
cdr3_nt: TGTGCCAGCAGTCACCCGGGACAGGGGGCAGATGGCTACACCTTC

clone_size: .
j_call: TRBJ1-6
d_call: .
v_call: TRBV12-5
cdr3_aa: CASAPEGQYNSPLHF
cdr3_nt: TGTGCTAGTGCCCCGGAAGGACAGTATAATTCACCCCTCCACTTT

clone_size: .
j_call: TRBJ2-2
d_call: TRBD1
v_call: TRBV5-4
cdr3_aa: CASSPRTGGTGELFF
cdr3_nt: TGTGCCAGCAGCCCTCGGACAGGAGGTACCGGGGAGCTGTTTTTT

clone_size: .
j_call: TRBJ1-6
d_call: TRBD1
v_call: TRBV10-2
cdr3_aa: CASSGGGTGGRNSPLHF
cdr3_nt: TGCGCCAGCAGTGGGGGCGGGACAGGGGGTCGAAATTCACCCCTCCACTTT

clone_size: .
j_call: TRBJ1-3
d_call: .
v_call: TRBV3-1/TRBV3-2
cdr3_aa: CASSPGTGNTIYF
cdr3_nt: TGTGCCAGCAGCCCCGGGACAGGAAACACCATATATTTT

clone_size: .
j_call: TRBJ1-1
d_call: TRBD1
v_call: TRBV19
cdr3_aa: CASRRQGAMNTEAFF
cdr3_nt: TGTGCCAGTAGACGACAGGGGGCCATGAACACTGAAGCTTTCTTT

clone_size: .
j_call: TRBJ2-1
d_call: .
v_call: TRBV5-1
cdr3_aa: CASSQVTNDNEQFF
cdr3_nt: TGCGCCAGCAGCCAAGTGACAAACGACAATGAGCAGTTCTTC

clone_size: .
j_call: TRBJ1-1
d_call: .
v_call: TRBV24-1
cdr3_aa: CATSAKEGANTEAFF
cdr3_nt: TGTGCCACCAGTGCCAAGGAGGGAGCGAACACTGAAGCTTTCTTT

clone_size: once
j_call: TRBJ1-4
d_call: .
v_call: TRBV19
cdr3_aa: CASSPQRSREKLFF
cdr3_nt: TGTGCCAGTAGCCCCCAGAGGTCCCGGGAAAAACTGTTTTTT

clone_size: .
j_call: TRBJ1-2
d_call: TRBD1
v_call: TRBV15
cdr3_aa: CATSSSGTQGAVGYTF
cdr3_nt: TGTGCCACCAGCAGTTCGGGTACCCAGGGGGCTGTTGGCTACACCTTC

clone_size: .
j_call: TRBJ2-3
d_call: TRBD2
v_call: TRBV7-2
cdr3_aa: CASSLAIAGVDTQYF
cdr3_nt: TGTGCCAGCAGCTTAGCGATAGCGGGAGTTGATACGCAGTATTTT

clone_size: few
j_call: TRBJ1-3
d_call: .
v_call: TRBV30
cdr3_aa: CAWTGVYSGNTIYF
cdr3_nt: TGTGCCTGGACAGGGGTTTACTCTGGAAACACCATATATTTT

clone_size: .
j_call: TRBJ2-5
d_call: .
v_call: TRBV15
cdr3_aa: CAAGRKYQETQYF
cdr3_nt: TGTGCGGCGGGGCGGAAGTACCAAGAGACCCAGTACTTC

clone_size: .
j_call: TRBJ1-3
d_call: TRBD1
v_call: TRBV5-1
cdr3_aa: CASSLAGDRGNTIYF
cdr3_nt: TGCGCCAGCAGCTTGGCCGGGGACAGGGGAAACACCATATATTTT